This TCR beta chain was recorded in a study of T cells in Graves' hyperthyroidism and ophthalmopathy. The V end was cut by 1 base, the J end by 5 bases, with 12 bases between. Germline V gene lookup returns CDR1 SGHAT and CDR2 FQNNGV. There are 14 residues in the CDR3. General study findings and limits: Separating ophthalmopathy from stable hyperthyroidism was achieved by a 13 V-J model.

This clonotype has ten or more counts. What it recognizes is unknown. From RNA transcripts, TCR beta CDR3 regions were amplified. First-round RT-PCR with HTBI primers amplified the TCR CDR3 region. From the multiplex PCR reads, TCRdb called clonotypes with MiXCR, one entry per CDR3 protein. The table has about 350,000 distinct CDR3 sequences, approximately 14% seen once. Exclusion criteria comprised uncontrolled infection, other autoimmune disease, pregnancy or lactation. This chain uses TRBV11-2 with TRBJ2-7; D is uncertain. Sequenced: blood. The sequence was obtained from a woman in her twenties or thirties with Graves' hyperthyroidism. The CDR3 loop is CASSLAGRPHEQYF. The CDR3 DNA is TGTGCCAGCAGCTTAGCAGGCAGACCCCACGAGCAGTACTTC.